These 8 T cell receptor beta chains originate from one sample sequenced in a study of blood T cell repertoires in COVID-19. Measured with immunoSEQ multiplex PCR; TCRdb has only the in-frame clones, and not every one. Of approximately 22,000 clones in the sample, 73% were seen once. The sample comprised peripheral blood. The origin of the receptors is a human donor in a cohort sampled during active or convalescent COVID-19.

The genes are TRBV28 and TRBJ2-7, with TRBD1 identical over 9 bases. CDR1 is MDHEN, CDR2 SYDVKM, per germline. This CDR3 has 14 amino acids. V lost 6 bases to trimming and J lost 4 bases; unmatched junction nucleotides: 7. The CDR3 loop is CASSSQQGAYEQYF. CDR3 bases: TGTGCCAGCAGCTCCCAACAGGGGGCTTACGAGCAGTACTTC.

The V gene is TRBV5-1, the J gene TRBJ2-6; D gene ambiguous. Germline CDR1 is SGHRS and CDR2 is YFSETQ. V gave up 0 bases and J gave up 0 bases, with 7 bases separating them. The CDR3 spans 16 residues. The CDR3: CASSLVPGSGANVLTF. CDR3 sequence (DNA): TGCGCCAGCAGCTTGGTTCCCGGCTCTGGGGCCAACGTCCTGACTTTC.

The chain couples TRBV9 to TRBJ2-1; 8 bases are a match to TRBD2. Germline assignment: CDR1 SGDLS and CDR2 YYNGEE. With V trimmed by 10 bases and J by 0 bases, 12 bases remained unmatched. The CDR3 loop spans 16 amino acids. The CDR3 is CARGGPGGVSYNEQFF. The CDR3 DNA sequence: TGTGCCCGCGGGGGGCCGGGCGGGGTCTCCTACAATGAGCAGTTCTTC.

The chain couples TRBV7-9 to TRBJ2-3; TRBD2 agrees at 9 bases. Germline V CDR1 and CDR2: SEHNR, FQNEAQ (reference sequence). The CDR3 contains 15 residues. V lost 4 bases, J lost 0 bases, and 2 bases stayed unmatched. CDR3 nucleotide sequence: TGTGCCAGCAGCTATACTAGCGGGAGCACAGATACGCAGTATTTT. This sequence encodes CASSYTSGSTDTQYF. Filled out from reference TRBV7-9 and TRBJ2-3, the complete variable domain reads DTGVSQNPRHKITKRGQNVTFRCDPISEHNRLYWYRQTLGQGPEFLTYFQNEAQLEKSRLLSDRFSAERPKGSFSTLEIQRTEQGDSAMYLCASSYTSGSTDTQYFGPGTRLTVL.

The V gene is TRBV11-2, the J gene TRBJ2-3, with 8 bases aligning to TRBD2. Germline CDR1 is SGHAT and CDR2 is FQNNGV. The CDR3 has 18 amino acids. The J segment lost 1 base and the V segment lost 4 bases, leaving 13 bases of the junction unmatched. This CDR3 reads CASSSPTLSREGTDTQYF. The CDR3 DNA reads TGTGCCAGCAGCTCCCCCACCCTCTCGCGGGAGGGCACAGATACGCAGTATTTT.

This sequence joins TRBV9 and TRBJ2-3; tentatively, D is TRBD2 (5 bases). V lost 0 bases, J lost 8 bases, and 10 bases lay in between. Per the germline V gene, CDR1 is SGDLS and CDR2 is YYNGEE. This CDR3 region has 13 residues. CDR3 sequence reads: CASSVGERTTQYF. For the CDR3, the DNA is TGTGCCAGCAGCGTAGGGGAGCGTACTACGCAGTATTTT.

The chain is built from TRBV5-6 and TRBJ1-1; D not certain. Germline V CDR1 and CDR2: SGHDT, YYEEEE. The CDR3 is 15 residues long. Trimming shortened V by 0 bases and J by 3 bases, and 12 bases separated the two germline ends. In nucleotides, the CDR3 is TGTGCCAGCAGCTTGGAACGGAGTCGGGACACTGAAGCTTTCTTT. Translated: CASSLERSRDTEAFF. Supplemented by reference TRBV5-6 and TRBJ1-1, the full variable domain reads DAGVTQSPTHLIKTRGQQVTLRCSPKSGHDTVSWYQQALGQGPQFIFQYYEEEERQRGNFPDRFSGHQFPNYSSELNVNALLLGDSALYLCASSLERSRDTEAFFGQGTRLTVV.

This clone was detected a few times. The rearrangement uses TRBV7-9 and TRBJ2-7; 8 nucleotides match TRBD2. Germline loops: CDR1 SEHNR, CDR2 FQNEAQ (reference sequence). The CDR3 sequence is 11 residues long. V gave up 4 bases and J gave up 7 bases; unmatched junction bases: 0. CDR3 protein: CASSSSGEQYF. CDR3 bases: TGTGCCAGCAGCTCTAGCGGGGAGCAGTACTTC.